The 4 T cell receptor beta chains below come from one sample, sequenced in a study of T-cell reconstitution after alpha-beta-depleted transplantation in children. Construction of the TCRbeta library involved unique molecular identifiers. TCRdb recomputed calls from the PCR reads with MiXCR, one row per CDR3 protein. The sample includes roughly 300,000 distinct CDR3 sequences, about 10% of them seen just once. The specimen was PBMCs from the stem cell graft donor, collected from the stem cell graft. These receptors were collected from a human donor who donated a stem cell graft to a child with SCID.

The chain recombines TRBV5-1 with TRBJ2-3; TRBD2 aligns across 10 bases. The CDR3 runs to 15 residues. Trimming cost V 2 bases and J 4 bases; bases outside gene matches: 4. Germline loops: CDR1 SGHRS, CDR2 YFSETQ. CDR3 sequence reads: CASSLSGGDADTQYF. The CDR3 nucleotides are TGCGCCAGCAGCTTAAGCGGGGGGGACGCAGATACGCAGTATTTT.

This clonotype occurred a few times. This rearrangement joins TRBV7-8 to TRBJ1-4, with D tentatively TRBD1 (5 bases). Trimming stripped 5 bases from V and 8 bases from J, with 12 bases between. The CDR3 sequence is 13 residues long. The V gene's germline CDR1 is SGHVS and CDR2 FQNEAQ. The CDR3 nucleotides are TGTGCCAGCAGCCAAGGACGGGGGGAAAAACTGTTTTTT. Its protein product is CASSQGRGEKLFF.

Only a few counts were recorded for this clonotype. J is TRBJ2-2 and V is TRBV5-1, with D hard to call. CDR3 size: 14 residues. Germline V gene data show CDR1 as SGHRS and CDR2 as YFSETQ. V shed 2 bases and J shed 7 bases, with 12 bases lying between them. CDR3 in DNA: TGCGCCAGCAGCTTATTCGAAGGGATCGGGGAGCTGTTTTTT. It yields the protein CASSLFEGIGELFF.

The chain couples TRBV12-3 or TRBV12-4 to TRBJ2-2, with a possible D match to TRBD1 (7 bases). V was shortened by 5 bases and J by 0 bases, with 10 bases between the two germline ends. CDR3 size: 15 residues. This chain's CDR3 is CASSRGTANTGELFF. The CDR3 DNA follows: TGTGCCAGCAGTCGCGGGACAGCGAACACCGGGGAGCTGTTTTTT.